This note documents a single T cell receptor (beta chain) sequence. As processed by the authors: Reference gene primer amplification gave estimated nucleated cell counts. TCRdb keeps only in-frame clones here, not all; method: immunoSEQ multiplex PCR. V, J and clone size were drawn from that table, and D and trimming were deduced from the DNA. This table holds approximately 450,000 clones, about 89% found once. The data belong to a study of blood T cell repertoires in COVID-19. Study context: Samples came from the United States, Italy and Spain, spanning acute and convalescent COVID-19.

This receptor was identified in a woman aged 25-40 years with acute or convalescent COVID-19. Source material: peripheral blood.

This CDR3 is CATSRDQWDTQYF. CDR3 coding DNA: TGTGCCACCAGCAGAGATCAGTGGGATACGCAGTATTTT. V usage is TRBV15 and J usage is TRBJ2-3, with unresolved D. Germline CDR1 and CDR2: LNHNV and YYDKDF (reference sequence). The CDR3 length is 13 residues. Between the trimmed V and J ends, which lost 0 bases and 6 bases, there was a span of 7 bases.